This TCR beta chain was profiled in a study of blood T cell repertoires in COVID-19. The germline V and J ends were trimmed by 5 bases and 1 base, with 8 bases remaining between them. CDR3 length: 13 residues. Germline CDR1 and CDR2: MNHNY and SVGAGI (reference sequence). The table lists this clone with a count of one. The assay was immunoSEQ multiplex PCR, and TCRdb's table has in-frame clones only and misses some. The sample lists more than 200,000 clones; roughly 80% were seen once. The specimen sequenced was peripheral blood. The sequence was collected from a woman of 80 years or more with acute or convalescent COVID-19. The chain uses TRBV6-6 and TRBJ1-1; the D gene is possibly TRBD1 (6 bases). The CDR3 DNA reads TGTGCCAGCAGTCAACAGGGGAACACTGAAGCTTTCTTT. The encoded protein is CASSQQGNTEAFF.